The 23 T cell receptor beta chains in this list originate from one sample, sequenced in a study of shared T cell receptors in the human thymus. Repertoires were generated with immunoSEQ multiplex PCR, while TCRdb's copy carries only in-frame clones and drops some. The sample holds hundreds of thousands of clones, over 75% seen once. The data were also submitted as part of a second study, on human thymus T cells.

Sequenced material: thymocytes. These receptors originate from a boy younger than two with a congenital heart defect.

This rearrangement joins TRBV15 to TRBJ2-5; 9 bases match TRBD2. Per the germline V gene, CDR1 is LNHNV and CDR2 is YYDKDF (reference sequence). J was trimmed by 4 bases and V by 5 bases; bases with no gene match: 11. This CDR3 spans 16 amino acids. The CDR3 spells CATSGGYEAGGETQYF. In DNA form, the CDR3 reads TGTGCCACCAGCGGGGGGTACGAAGCGGGGGGAGAGACCCAGTACTTC.

This chain uses TRBV6-4 with TRBJ1-2; D remains ambiguous. Trimming shortened V by 2 bases and J by 4 bases, and 11 bases separated the two germline ends. Germline assignment: CDR1 MRHNA and CDR2 SNTAGT. This CDR3 comprises 14 residues. The CDR3 coding sequence is TGTGCCAGCAGTGACCTTGGGCAGAGCTATGGCTACACCTTC. Protein sequence: CASSDLGQSYGYTF.

CDR3 region: CSASLPGELFF. The CDR3 DNA reads as TGCAGTGCTAGTCTTCCCGGGGAGCTGTTTTTT. The chain uses TRBV20-1 and TRBJ2-2; the D is unclear. The CDR3 totals 11 residues. The germline V gene encodes CDR1 DFQATT and CDR2 SNEGSKA (reference sequence). V lost 3 bases and J lost 6, with 5 bases in between.

This sequence joins TRBV6-1 and TRBJ2-1; D perhaps matches TRBD2 (6 bases). Per the germline V gene, CDR1 is MNHNS and CDR2 is SASEGT. The length of the CDR3 is 15 residues. Trimming cost V 4 bases and J 5 bases, with 15 bases left between them. The CDR3 spells CASSGDSRVNNEQFF. The CDR3 DNA is TGTGCCAGCAGTGGGGACTCAAGGGTAAACAATGAGCAGTTCTTC.

The J gene is TRBJ2-4, the V gene TRBV11-2; 10 bases are a match to TRBD1. Unmatched junction bases numbered 7, after V lost 5 bases and J lost 6 bases. This CDR3 comprises 15 residues. Germline CDR1 and CDR2: SGHAT and FQNNGV. This CDR3 is CASSPVTGGLNIQYF. As DNA, the CDR3 is TGTGCCAGCAGCCCCGTGACAGGGGGCCTAAACATTCAGTACTTC.

This chain connects TRBV5-1 to TRBJ2-1; the match to TRBD2 covers 11 bases. Germline V gene sequence: CDR1 SGHRS, CDR2 YFSETQ. The CDR3 covers 14 residues. V lost 4 bases and J lost 10; bases outside the gene matches: 7. CDR3 loop: CASSRIAGGLEQFF. CDR3 DNA: TGCGCCAGCAGCAGGATAGCGGGAGGGCTAGAGCAGTTCTTC.

The chain combines TRBV4-3 with TRBJ2-5, with 9 bases fitting TRBD1. Trimming took 0 bases from V and 2 from J; bases not matched to a gene: 13. Germline CDR1 is LGHNA and CDR2 is YSLEER. There are 19 residues in the CDR3. In nucleotides, the CDR3 is TGCGCCAGCAGCCAAGATGGGGGGGTTGGGACAGGGCGGCAAGAGACCCAGTACTTC. Translated: CASSQDGGVGTGRQETQYF.

The V gene is TRBV28, the J gene TRBJ2-1, with a weak D call TRBD2 (6 bases). V lost 3 bases to trimming and J lost 5 bases, with 11 bases between them. The CDR3 extends over 14 amino acids. CDR1 MDHEN and CDR2 SYDVKM come from the germline V gene. The CDR3 DNA is TGTGCCAGCAGTTTTCCGGGAGTCCACAATGAGCAGTTCTTC. This translates into CASSFPGVHNEQFF.

CDR3 nucleotides: TGTGCCAGCAGCACCTCCGGACAGGGGGCAAATGGCTACACCTTC. This encodes CASSTSGQGANGYTF. The chain combines TRBV5-6 with TRBJ1-2; 11 nucleotides line up with TRBD1. Germline V CDR1 and CDR2: SGHDT, YYEEEE. The V segment lost 4 bases and the J segment 6 bases; nucleotides outside the gene matches: 8. This CDR3 region has 15 residues.

This clone has just one count. The CDR3 loop is CASSWASSYNGGSYEQYF. The DNA for the CDR3 is TGTGCCAGCAGCTGGGCGAGCAGTTACAACGGTGGTTCCTACGAGCAGTACTTC. V is TRBV5-6 and J is TRBJ2-7; no reliable D call. This CDR3 contains 18 residues. The V end lost 3 bases, the J end lost 1 base, and 23 bases lay between the germline ends. CDR1 is SGHDT, CDR2 YYEEEE, per germline. The full variable domain, in which reference TRBV5-6 and TRBJ2-7 provide the parts outside the CDR3, is DAGVTQSPTHLIKTRGQQVTLRCSPKSGHDTVSWYQQALGQGPQFIFQYYEEEERQRGNFPDRFSGHQFPNYSSELNVNALLLGDSALYLCASSWASSYNGGSYEQYFGPGTRLTVT.

This clone was detected a few times. The chain carries TRBV25-1 and TRBJ2-7; D unresolved. The CDR3 is made up of 14 amino acids. Germline V CDR1 and CDR2: MGHDK, SYGVNS. Between the trimmed V and J ends, which lost 1 base and 0 bases, there was a span of 7 bases. Here the CDR3 DNA reads TGTGCCAGCAGTGAATTTCACAGCTCCTACGAGCAGTACTTC. It is translated as CASSEFHSSYEQYF.

This rearrangement joins TRBV10-2 to TRBJ2-7; D is perhaps TRBD1 (5 bases). Trimming took off 4 bases at V and 7 bases at J, with 8 bases between the two ends. Germline assignment: CDR1 WSHSY and CDR2 SAAADI. This CDR3 is 11 amino acids long. In nucleotides, the CDR3 is TGCGCCAGCAGTGTTTCAGGGGAGCAGTACTTC. Amino acids: CASSVSGEQYF.

The V call is TRBV6-5, the J call TRBJ2-7, with TRBD2 matching 7 bases. The germline V gene has CDR1 MNHEY and CDR2 SVGAGI. The CDR3 is made up of 14 amino acids. V gave up 10 bases and J gave up 0 bases; unmatched junction bases: 9. The CDR3 nucleotides read TGTGCCACCTTTTCCGGGACTAACTCCTACGAGCAGTACTTC. It yields the protein CATFSGTNSYEQYF.

Written as DNA, the CDR3 is TGTGCTAGTGGTTTGGTAACAGCGGGAGGGCCCTCGGGAGATACGCAGTATTTT. Residues: CASGLVTAGGPSGDTQYF. The chain recombines TRBV12-5 with TRBJ2-3; 10 bases are a match to TRBD2. This CDR3 is 18 amino acids long. Looked up from germline, CDR1 is LGHNT and CDR2 is FRNRAP. Trimming at V came to 0 bases and at J to 5 bases, leaving 11 bases not matched to a gene.

This clone was counted a single time. J is TRBJ1-1 and V is TRBV4-1; maybe TRBD1 (6 bases). This CDR3 is 17 amino acids long. The V end lost 0 bases, the J end lost 0 bases, and 14 bases lay between the germline ends. The V gene's germline CDR1 is MGHRA and CDR2 YSYEKL. The chain's CDR3 is CASSQERGGGLNTEAFF. In nucleotides, the CDR3 is TGCGCCAGCAGCCAAGAACGGGGGGGCGGATTGAACACTGAAGCTTTCTTT.

The chain combines TRBV2 with TRBJ2-1; D is possibly TRBD2 (5 bases). Trimming removed 8 bases from V and 0 bases from J, with 20 bases in between. This CDR3 has 17 residues. Germline loops: CDR1 SNHLY, CDR2 FYNNEI. This CDR3 is CASLRRAGLSSYNEQFF. CDR3 in DNA: TGTGCCAGCCTCCGGCGGGCGGGCCTTAGCTCCTACAATGAGCAGTTCTTC.

This clone was detected only a few times. This chain joins TRBV6-6 and TRBJ2-7; TRBD2 might be the D (7 bases). The length of the CDR3 is 15 residues. V dropped 2 bases and J dropped 3 bases, with 14 bases sitting between them. CDR1 MNHNY and CDR2 SVGAGI come from the germline V gene (reference sequence). In DNA form, the CDR3 reads TGTGCCAGCAGTTACCTTGGGGGGGGCGGCTACGAGCAGTACTTC. The encoded protein is CASSYLGGGGYEQYF.

The V call is TRBV5-6, the J call TRBJ2-1; possible D gene TRBD2, 5 bases. The CDR3 runs to 15 residues. V lost 2 bases, J lost 5 bases, and 14 bases lay in between. Germline CDR1 SGHDT, CDR2 YYEEEE. For the CDR3, the DNA is TGTGCCAGCAGCTTTTGGTGGGAGTCCCACAATGAGCAGTTCTTC. Its protein is CASSFWWESHNEQFF.

The chain links TRBV5-1 to TRBJ1-6, with D tentatively TRBD1 (6 bases). V was cut by 2 bases and J by 3 bases, with 6 bases left in between. Germline V lookup: CDR1 SGHRS, CDR2 YFSETQ. The CDR3 sequence is 14 residues long. CDR3 loop: CASSLQGYNSPLHF. The CDR3 coding sequence is TGCGCCAGCAGCTTACAGGGCTATAATTCACCCCTCCACTTT.

As regards this clone: The sample has other DNA sequences that encode this CDR3 too. The rearrangement uses TRBV27 and TRBJ2-1; TRBD2 is a possible D gene (6 bases). The CDR3 has 15 residues. Looked up from germline, CDR1 is MNHEY and CDR2 is SMNVEV (reference sequence). Trimming stripped 5 bases from V and 4 bases from J, with 15 bases between. CDR3 nucleotides: TGTGCCAGCAGTCCCCTTAGCGGACCTTACAATGAGCAGTTCTTC. It is translated as CASSPLSGPYNEQFF.

This chain links TRBV25-1 with TRBJ2-5, with D possibly matching TRBD2 (5 bases). Germline assignment: CDR1 MGHDK and CDR2 SYGVNS. Trimming left V 1 base short and J 4 bases short, with 16 bases between. This CDR3 has 16 residues. CDR3 loop: CASSESDGDTIETQYF. The CDR3 bases are TGTGCCAGCAGTGAATCGGACGGGGATACCATAGAGACCCAGTACTTC.

V gene TRBV5-6 combines with J gene TRBJ2-2, with 7 bases matching TRBD2. The CDR3 is made up of 15 amino acids. The germline gives CDR1 SGHDT, CDR2 YYEEEE. The J segment lost 6 bases and the V segment lost 4 bases, leaving 9 bases of the junction unmatched. The CDR3 here is CASSQKGGEAGELFF. DNA of the CDR3: TGTGCCAGCAGCCAAAAGGGAGGGGAAGCCGGGGAGCTGTTTTTT.

The chain joins TRBV27 to TRBJ2-2, with a weak D call TRBD2 (5 bases). V was trimmed by 2 bases and J by 8 bases, leaving 21 bases between them. The CDR3 totals 17 residues. Germline CDR1 MNHEY, CDR2 SMNVEV (reference sequence). This chain's CDR3 is CASSLKDGLGSGGELFF. The CDR3 DNA follows: TGTGCCAGCAGTTTAAAGGACGGGCTAGGGTCGGGAGGGGAGCTGTTTTTT.